Shown below are 27 T cell receptor beta chains from a single sample sequenced in a study of shared clonotypes between healthy human individuals. As defined, naive CD8 cells were CD45RO-negative and positively selected for CCR7, with terminally differentiated effector memory CD45RA+ cells excluded. Repertoires were generated with immunoSEQ multiplex PCR, while TCRdb's copy carries only in-frame clones and drops some. The sample contains over 2 million clones, about 94% of which appear only once. The sequencing input was naive CD8+ T cells sorted from blood. The origin of the receptors is a man younger than 35 in good health.

The sample holds one count of this clone. The chain has TRBV14 and TRBJ2-1, with 9 bases matching TRBD2. Germline loops: CDR1 SGHDN, CDR2 FVKESK. After removal of 0 bases from V and 5 bases from J, the junction contained 8 bases not matched to a gene. The CDR3 has 17 amino acids. The CDR3 spells CASSQDWLAGPNNEQFF. The CDR3 DNA reads TGTGCCAGCAGCCAAGATTGGCTAGCGGGACCCAACAATGAGCAGTTCTTC. Looking up the rest from reference TRBV14 and TRBJ2-1 gives the full variable domain: EAGVTQFPSHSVIEKGQTVTLRCDPISGHDNLYWYRRVMGKEIKFLLHFVKESKQDESGMPNNRFLAERTGGTYSTLKVQPAELEDSGVYFCASSQDWLAGPNNEQFFGPGTRLTVL.

This chain joins TRBV29-1 and TRBJ2-7, with a weak D call TRBD1 (5 bases). Germline V gene sequence: CDR1 SQVTM, CDR2 ANQGSEA. V was shortened by 2 bases and J by 6 bases, with 14 bases between the two germline ends. There are 13 residues in the CDR3. This CDR3 is CSVEIGALREQYF. Written as DNA, the CDR3 is TGCAGCGTTGAAATTGGGGCGCTTCGCGAGCAGTACTTC.

The V and J genes are TRBV5-6 and TRBJ1-4; D ambiguous. Germline CDR1 is SGHDT and CDR2 is YYEEEE. V was clipped by 1 base and J by 0 bases, with 10 bases between them. The length of the CDR3 is 16 residues. The CDR3 DNA follows: TGTGCCAGCAGCTTGTTTCCTCTTGCAACTAATGAAAAACTGTTTTTT. Protein: CASSLFPLATNEKLFF. Full variable domain (remainder filled in from reference TRBV5-6 and TRBJ1-4): DAGVTQSPTHLIKTRGQQVTLRCSPKSGHDTVSWYQQALGQGPQFIFQYYEEEERQRGNFPDRFSGHQFPNYSSELNVNALLLGDSALYLCASSLFPLATNEKLFFGSGTQLSVL.

Notes on this clone: The same CDR3 is also encoded by other DNA sequences in this sample. V is TRBV7-8 and J is TRBJ2-2, with 11 positions matching TRBD2. Per the germline V gene, CDR1 is SGHVS and CDR2 is FQNEAQ. The CDR3 totals 16 residues. The ends lost 1 base at V and 2 bases at J; junction bases unmatched: 0. The CDR3 here is CASSLGLAGNTGELFF. In nucleotides, the CDR3 is TGTGCCAGCAGCTTAGGACTAGCGGGAAACACCGGGGAGCTGTTTTTT.

Note on this clone: One end of the junction fails to match germline, which may point to a read error. The gene calls are TRBV10-3 and TRBJ1-2; D uncertain. The CDR3 is 16 amino acids. Looked up from germline, CDR1 is ENHRY and CDR2 is SYGVKD. The CDR3 DNA sequence: TGTGCCATCAGTGCGGACGTGTTCCTCATTAACTGTGGCTACACCTTC. It translates to CAISADVFLINCGYTF.

The chain recombines TRBV6-6 with TRBJ1-1, with a possible D match to TRBD1 (5 bases). Germline lookup yields CDR1 MNHNY and CDR2 SVGAGI (reference sequence). The V and J ends lost 4 bases and 3 bases respectively, with 15 bases between them. This CDR3 spans 15 amino acids. CDR3 sequence (DNA): TGTGCCAGCAGTTCCGGACACCCACGAGACACTGAAGCTTTCTTT. Translating gives CASSSGHPRDTEAFF.

V gene TRBV19 combines with J gene TRBJ2-7; D not certain. The CDR3 totals 15 residues. With 5 bases removed from V and 3 bases from J, the gap between germline ends came to 17 bases. Germline V gives CDR1 LNHDA, CDR2 SQIVND (reference sequence). The CDR3 loop reads CASSPRPVIHYEQYF. CDR3 DNA sequence: TGTGCCAGTAGTCCCCGCCCGGTCATACACTACGAGCAGTACTTC.

The chain is built from TRBV7-9 and TRBJ2-1; a possible D gene is TRBD1 (6 bases). The V and J ends lost 5 bases and 7 bases respectively, with 18 bases between them. The CDR3 runs to 15 residues. Germline V gene data show CDR1 as SEHNR and CDR2 as FQNEAQ (reference sequence). The DNA of the CDR3 is TGTGCCAGCAGCCCCGGGACACTGGTTGGTAATGAGCAGTTCTTC. Residues: CASSPGTLVGNEQFF.

This chain connects TRBV30 to TRBJ2-1; weak D call: TRBD2 (7 bases). Trimming took 7 bases from V and 9 from J, leaving 16 bases between them. The CDR3 extends over 12 amino acids. The V gene's germline CDR1 is GTSNPN and CDR2 SVGIG (reference sequence). CDR3 coding DNA: TGTGCCTCCGAGGGGGGGAGAGGTGAGCAGTTCTTC. It yields the protein CASEGGRGEQFF.

This chain links TRBV28 with TRBJ2-5; 11 bases are a match to TRBD2. V shed 2 bases, J shed 5 bases, and the junction held 7 bases outside the gene matches. CDR1 and CDR2 (germline): MDHEN, SYDVKM. CDR3 length: 16 amino acids. In nucleotides, the CDR3 is TGTGCCAGCAGTTTAGGGGCTAGCGGGGGGATTGAGACCCAGTACTTC. Residues: CASSLGASGGIETQYF.

The chain joins TRBV30 to TRBJ2-6; tentatively, D is TRBD2 (6 bases). Germline V lookup: CDR1 GTSNPN, CDR2 SVGIG (reference sequence). Trimming removed 2 bases from V and 0 bases from J, with 8 bases in between. The CDR3 sequence is 15 residues long. The DNA for the CDR3 is TGTGCCTGGAGTTCGGGAGTCTCTGGGGCCAACGTCCTGACTTTC. It encodes CAWSSGVSGANVLTF.

The chain uses TRBV27 and TRBJ2-2; unclear D gene. Per the germline V gene, CDR1 is MNHEY and CDR2 is SMNVEV (reference sequence). There are 12 residues in the CDR3. The germline V and J ends were trimmed by 7 bases and 6 bases, with 9 bases remaining between them. The CDR3 loop is CASNQYAGELFF. CDR3 bases: TGTGCCAGCAACCAATACGCCGGGGAGCTGTTTTTT.

This clone appeared once. This chain joins TRBV2 and TRBJ2-5, with a weak D call TRBD2 (6 bases). V was shortened by 8 bases and J by 5 bases, with 15 bases between the two germline ends. The length of the CDR3 is 13 residues. Germline V gene lookup returns CDR1 SNHLY and CDR2 FYNNEI. CDR3 residues: CASVPGLTETQYF. The CDR3, as DNA: TGTGCCAGCGTGCCGGGACTTACGGAGACCCAGTACTTC. Using reference TRBV2 and TRBJ2-5 for the parts outside the CDR3, the full variable domain is EPEVTQTPSHQVTQMGQEVILRCVPISNHLYFYWYRQILGQKVEFLVSFYNNEISEKSEIFDDQFSVERPDGSNFTLKIRSTKLEDSAMYFCASVPGLTETQYFGPGTRLLVL.

The chain combines TRBV15 with TRBJ2-7; the D is unclear. V lost 0 bases and J lost 0, with 9 bases in between. This CDR3 region has 15 residues. Per germline, CDR1 LNHNV and CDR2 YYDKDF (reference sequence). The CDR3 bases are TGTGCCACCAGCAGAGATGTCCAAAGCTCCTACGAGCAGTACTTC. Its protein is CATSRDVQSSYEQYF.

The chain recombines TRBV4-1 with TRBJ1-5; a weak D match, TRBD1 (5 bases). Germline CDR1 MGHRA, CDR2 YSYEKL. V lost 4 bases and J lost 5, with 21 bases in between. The CDR3 consists of 17 residues. The CDR3 protein is CASSLMRSEGNHQPQHF. CDR3 in DNA: TGCGCCAGCAGCCTTATGCGATCGGAGGGGAACCATCAGCCCCAGCATTTT.

The gene calls are TRBV4-3 and TRBJ2-1; D might be TRBD1 (6 bases). Germline CDR1 reads LGHNA; CDR2 reads YSLEER. The germline V and J ends were trimmed by 0 bases and 6 bases, with 15 bases remaining between them. This CDR3 is 16 amino acids long. The CDR3: CASSQDKSQGSNEQFF. The CDR3 DNA is TGCGCCAGCAGCCAAGATAAGTCTCAGGGGAGCAATGAGCAGTTCTTC.

The chain carries TRBV5-6 and TRBJ1-5; a weak D match, TRBD1 (5 bases). The CDR3 sequence is 13 residues long. Germline-derived CDR1 and CDR2 are SGHDT and YYEEEE. The V end was cut by 4 bases, the J end by 7 bases, with 12 bases between. For the CDR3, the DNA is TGTGCCAGCAGCGAGGGGTCAGGGCAGCCCCAGCATTTT. This sequence encodes CASSEGSGQPQHF.

The chain joins TRBV27 to TRBJ1-1; D uncertain. The CDR3 loop spans 15 amino acids. The germline CDR1 and CDR2 sequences are MNHEY and SMNVEV (reference sequence). V was trimmed by 0 bases and J by 4 bases, leaving 12 bases between them. CDR3 in DNA: TGTGCCAGCAGTTTATCTCCCACGTTTGCCACTGAAGCTTTCTTT. As protein: CASSLSPTFATEAFF.

The CDR3 DNA sequence: TGCGCCAGCAGCCAAGAATTTGCGGAGGAAGGAGATACGCAGTATTTT. Protein product: CASSQEFAEEGDTQYF. V gene TRBV4-1 combines with J gene TRBJ2-3; perhaps TRBD2 as D (5 bases). The V and J ends lost 0 bases and 5 bases respectively, with 15 bases between them. Germline values: CDR1 MGHRA, CDR2 YSYEKL. The CDR3 is made up of 16 amino acids.

The chain is built from TRBV13 and TRBJ1-1; 8 bases fit TRBD1. This CDR3 is built from 14 residues. Germline V CDR1 and CDR2: PRHDT, FYEKMQ (reference sequence). V shed 3 bases and J 4 bases; nucleotides not matched to a gene: 4. CDR3 coding DNA: TGTGCCAGCAGCTTCGACAGGGGTTCCACTGAAGCTTTCTTT. This sequence encodes CASSFDRGSTEAFF.

The rearrangement uses TRBV7-2 and TRBJ1-1; 8 nucleotides agree with TRBD1. CDR3 length equals 15 residues. Trimming took 3 bases from V and 8 from J; bases not matched to a gene: 11. CDR1 and CDR2 (germline): SGHTA, FQGNSA. The CDR3 DNA reads as TGTGCCAGCAGCTTGCAACCGGCAGGGACAGGCGAAGCTTTCTTT. Translating it yields CASSLQPAGTGEAFF.

This clone was counted once. V is TRBV7-2 and J is TRBJ1-3; the D is unclear. Trimming took 6 bases from V and 2 from J, leaving 5 bases between them. The CDR3 is made up of 12 amino acids. Germline V CDR1 and CDR2: SGHTA, FQGNSA. CDR3 bases: TGTGCCAGCAGGAGGACTGGAAACACCATATATTTT. Amino acids: CASRRTGNTIYF.

The V and J genes are TRBV7-9 and TRBJ2-7; D is unresolved. CDR1 SEHNR and CDR2 FQNEAQ come from the germline V gene (reference sequence). V was cut by 3 bases and J by 2 bases, with 5 bases left in between. This CDR3 contains 12 residues. CDR3 in amino acids: CASSFYAYEQYF. The CDR3 nucleotides are TGTGCCAGCAGCTTTTACGCCTACGAGCAGTACTTC.

In its sample, this clone was seen once. V is TRBV19 and J is TRBJ1-1; TRBD1 is a possible D gene (5 bases). CDR1 and CDR2 (germline): LNHDA, SQIVND (reference sequence). The CDR3 sequence is 15 residues long. The V and J ends lost 7 bases and 1 base respectively, with 16 bases between them. The CDR3 loop reads CASTPAGTGNTEAFF. The CDR3 DNA reads as TGTGCCAGTACCCCAGCCGGGACGGGGAACACTGAAGCTTTCTTT.

As to this clone: Within the sample, other DNA sequences also encode this same CDR3. This chain links TRBV5-1 with TRBJ2-5, with 11 bases identical to TRBD1. The V and J ends lost 4 bases and 1 base, in that order; junction bases with no gene match: 3. Germline-derived CDR1 and CDR2 are SGHRS and YFSETQ. The CDR3 consists of 15 residues. The CDR3 nucleotides read TGCGCCAGCAGCCTGGGACAGGGGGGCCAAGAGACCCAGTACTTC. Translating it yields CASSLGQGGQETQYF.

As for this clone: Additional DNA sequences in this sample encode the identical CDR3. The chain joins TRBV6-1 to TRBJ1-5; no clear D. The germline V gene has CDR1 MNHNS and CDR2 SASEGT. V was pared by 1 base and J by 6 bases, with 10 bases between. The CDR3 extends over 14 amino acids. CDR3 in DNA: TGTGCCAGCAGTGAAGGGGGTTGGAGTCAGCCCCAGCATTTT. This encodes CASSEGGWSQPQHF.

This chain uses TRBV28 with TRBJ1-2; 7 positions match TRBD1. Per germline, CDR1 MDHEN and CDR2 SYDVKM. This CDR3 has 13 residues. V gave up 8 bases and J gave up 5 bases; unmatched junction bases: 8. The CDR3 DNA reads TGTGCCAGCGGTGGACAGGTCCTGTATGGCTACACCTTC. This translates into CASGGQVLYGYTF.